Below, one T cell receptor beta chain is given with its context. Its antigen is undetermined. TCRdb's copy holds only in-frame clones and misses some; the assay was immunoSEQ multiplex PCR. The data show some 40,000 clones, roughly 90% seen once. This sample was included in a study of siplizumab effects on memory and regulatory T cells. V was trimmed by 4 bases and J by 3 bases, leaving 13 bases between them. The germline V gene encodes CDR1 SGDLS and CDR2 YYNGEE. CDR3 length equals 14 residues. General study points: Left unconfirmed was the suppressive function of proliferating Tregs from siplizumab cultures. Mappable alloreactive CD4+ clones came from Treg cells 60% to 80% of the time on average with siplizumab, against approximately 25% in controls.

Input material: naive CD4+ T cells sorted from blood. This clonotype was sampled from a human donor in good health. The rearrangement joins TRBV9 to TRBJ2-5; D might be TRBD2 (6 bases). The CDR3: CASSPRDSKETQYF. In DNA, the CDR3 is TGTGCCAGCAGCCCCCGGGACTCCAAAGAGACCCAGTACTTC.